This is a list of T cell receptor beta chains from one sample in a study of T-cell reconstitution after alpha-beta-depleted transplantation in children. Using its own MiXCR run on the PCR reads, TCRdb lists one record per CDR3 protein. This sample has 100,000 to 120,000 distinct CDR3 sequences, with about a tenth found just once. Source: PBMCs from the stem cell graft donor, taken from the stem cell graft. These receptors were obtained from a human donor who donated a stem cell graft to a child with acute lymphoblastic leukemia. Both conserved end residues are part of each CDR3. The D gene is left open where the match is weak. Where a row states a size, it is once, few, many or the class of an expanded clone; other rows omit it.

V gene	clone size	J gene	D gene	CDR3 DNA	CDR3 protein
TRBV24-1	many	TRBJ2-3	-	TGTGCCACCAGTGATTTGAACGGGTATGGAGATACGCAGTATTTT	CATSDLNGYGDTQYF
TRBV6-2/TRBV6-3	-	TRBJ1-5	TRBD1	TGTGCCAGCACCCCGAGGGGGCAGGGGAAGTCTCAGCCCCAGCATTTT	CASTPRGQGKSQPQHF
TRBV15	many	TRBJ1-5	TRBD1	TGTGCCACCAGCTTAGGGAAGGGGGCGCCGGGACAGCCCCAGCATTTT	CATSLGKGAPGQPQHF
TRBV12-3/TRBV12-4	many	TRBJ2-1	-	TGTGCCAGCAGTTTAGCGGTGGGCTTCTCCTACAATGAGCAGTTCTTC	CASSLAVGFSYNEQFF
TRBV27	many	TRBJ2-1	TRBD1	TGTGCCAGCAGTTTATCGGACAGGAGGAACAATGAGCAGTTCTTC	CASSLSDRRNNEQFF
TRBV14	many	TRBJ1-6	-	TGTGCCAGCAGCCCCATGGGAGGGGACACCTATAATTCACCCCTCCACTTT	CASSPMGGDTYNSPLHF
TRBV29-1	many	TRBJ2-7	TRBD1	TGCAGCGTCTTCGACAGGGGAAAATCCTACGAGCAGTACTTC	CSVFDRGKSYEQYF
TRBV19	many	TRBJ1-5	-	TGTGCCAGTAGTATCAGGCAGCCTACTCAGCCCCAGCATTTT	CASSIRQPTQPQHF
TRBV27	many	TRBJ1-4	-	TGTGCCAGCAGTTGGGGGACACCGGGCGAAAAACTGTTTTTT	CASSWGTPGEKLFF
TRBV3-1	many	TRBJ2-1	TRBD2	TGTGCCAGCAGCCAAGTTACAGCGGGAGGGAACTATCATGAGCAGTTCTTC	CASSQVTAGGNYHEQFF
TRBV5-5	many	TRBJ1-6	-	TGTGCCAGCAGCTTGTTAGACATTTCACCCCTCCACTTT	CASSLLDISPLHF
TRBV5-1	many	TRBJ2-1	TRBD2	TGCGCCAGCAGCATCGGGACTAGAAGGTACAATGAGCGGCAGTTCTTC	CASSIGTRRYNERQFF
TRBV15	many	TRBJ2-7	-	TGTGCCACCAGCAGAGATAGGGGGTACGGCGAGCAGTACTTC	CATSRDRGYGEQYF
TRBV29-1	few	TRBJ1-4	-	TGCAGCGTTGTGTTGGATGAAAAACTGTTTTTT	CSVVLDEKLFF
TRBV6-2/TRBV6-3	-	TRBJ1-2	-	TGTGCCAGCAGTTACTCGAGGACTTTCAACTATGGCTACACCTTC	CASSYSRTFNYGYTF